This is a list of T cell receptor beta chains from one sample in a study of siplizumab effects on memory and regulatory T cells. Repertoires were generated with immunoSEQ multiplex PCR, while TCRdb's copy carries only in-frame clones and drops some. The table has 5,000 to 7,500 clones, about a third seen once. These receptors' antigens are unknown. The specimen was CFSE-low (dividing) CD8+ T cells sorted from an allogeneic mixed lymphocyte reaction. Every receptor here comes from a human donor in good health; the cells came from an allogeneic mixed lymphocyte reaction. Both conserved end residues are part of each CDR3. Fields, in order: CDR3 protein, CDR3 DNA, clone size, J gene, D gene, V gene. The D gene is left open where the match is weak. Size values are once, few and many counts, or a class for expanded clones, and some rows have none.

CDR3 protein: CAGRGLGAAYNEQFF
CDR3 DNA: TGTGCGGGGCGGGGTCTCGGTGCAGCCTACAATGAGCAGTTCTTC
clone size: -
J gene: TRBJ2-1
D gene: -
V gene: TRBV2

CDR3 protein: CASSNDTYQETQYF
CDR3 DNA: TGTGCCAGCAGCAACGACACTTACCAAGAGACCCAGTACTTC
clone size: few
J gene: TRBJ2-5
D gene: -
V gene: TRBV7-9

CDR3 protein: CASSGHSGRDTDTQYF
CDR3 DNA: TGTGCCAGCAGCGGTCATAGCGGGAGGGACACAGATACGCAGTATTTT
clone size: few
J gene: TRBJ2-3
D gene: TRBD2
V gene: TRBV9

CDR3 protein: CSVEDPGFGVPEQYF
CDR3 DNA: TGCAGCGTTGAAGACCCGGGATTTGGGGTCCCCGAGCAGTACTTC
clone size: once
J gene: TRBJ2-7
D gene: -
V gene: TRBV29-1

CDR3 protein: CASSLVSGGQYEQYF
CDR3 DNA: TGCGCCAGCAGCTTGGTTTCCGGGGGCCAGTACGAGCAGTACTTC
clone size: few
J gene: TRBJ2-7
D gene: -
V gene: TRBV5-1

CDR3 protein: CASSLAGRGYGYTF
CDR3 DNA: TGTGCCAGCAGTTTGGCGGGGAGGGGCTATGGCTACACCTTC
clone size: -
J gene: TRBJ1-2
D gene: -
V gene: TRBV28

CDR3 protein: CATSRAREINQPQHF
CDR3 DNA: TGTGCCACCAGCAGAGCGAGAGAAATCAATCAGCCCCAGCATTTT
clone size: -
J gene: TRBJ1-5
D gene: -
V gene: TRBV15

CDR3 protein: CASGLVGGYEQYF
CDR3 DNA: TGTGCCAGCGGCTTAGTCGGTGGCTACGAGCAGTACTTC
clone size: medium-sized
J gene: TRBJ2-7
D gene: -
V gene: TRBV7-3

CDR3 protein: CASSLTGSTAYEQYF
CDR3 DNA: TGTGCCAGCAGCTTGACAGGGTCAACCGCCTACGAGCAGTACTTC
clone size: -
J gene: TRBJ2-7
D gene: -
V gene: TRBV5-5

CDR3 protein: CASSRTDRTDTQYF
CDR3 DNA: TGCGCCAGCAGCCGGACAGATCGGACAGATACGCAGTATTTT
clone size: -
J gene: TRBJ2-3
D gene: -
V gene: TRBV10-1

CDR3 protein: CASMVLGNEQFF
CDR3 DNA: TGTGCCAGCATGGTCTTAGGGAATGAGCAGTTCTTC
clone size: -
J gene: TRBJ2-1
D gene: -
V gene: TRBV27

CDR3 protein: CASNSLPETGDWGNQPQHF
CDR3 DNA: TGTGCCAGCAACTCCCTGCCGGAGACAGGGGATTGGGGCAATCAGCCCCAGCATTTT
clone size: -
J gene: TRBJ1-5
D gene: TRBD1
V gene: TRBV19

CDR3 protein: CASRESLGRPDTQYF
CDR3 DNA: TGTGCCAGCAGGGAAAGTTTGGGTCGTCCAGATACGCAGTATTTT
clone size: -
J gene: TRBJ2-3
D gene: -
V gene: TRBV11-3

CDR3 protein: CASRNGLAGDNEQFF
CDR3 DNA: TGCGCCAGCAGAAACGGGCTAGCGGGGGACAATGAGCAGTTCTTC
clone size: few
J gene: TRBJ2-1
D gene: TRBD2
V gene: TRBV4-1

CDR3 protein: CASSLGLAVVSYNEQFF
CDR3 DNA: TGTGCCAGCAGCTTAGGCCTAGCGGTCGTCTCCTACAATGAGCAGTTCTTC
clone size: -
J gene: TRBJ2-1
D gene: TRBD2
V gene: TRBV11-3

CDR3 protein: CASSLWPQEKLFF
CDR3 DNA: TGTGCCAGCAGTTTATGGCCTCAAGAAAAACTGTTTTTT
clone size: -
J gene: TRBJ1-4
D gene: -
V gene: TRBV27

CDR3 protein: CAWSLLAGSSTDTQYF
CDR3 DNA: TGTGCCTGGAGTCTACTAGCGGGGTCTAGCACAGATACGCAGTATTTT
clone size: -
J gene: TRBJ2-3
D gene: TRBD2
V gene: TRBV30

CDR3 protein: CASSSGLGAYEQYF
CDR3 DNA: TGTGCCAGCAGCTCCGGACTAGGCGCCTACGAGCAGTACTTC
clone size: -
J gene: TRBJ2-7
D gene: TRBD2
V gene: TRBV11-1

CDR3 protein: CATHRQREDDTQYF
CDR3 DNA: TGTGCCACCCATCGACAGCGGGAGGACGATACGCAGTATTTT
clone size: large
J gene: TRBJ2-3
D gene: TRBD2
V gene: TRBV15

CDR3 protein: CASSFPGANVLTF
CDR3 DNA: TGTGCCAGCAGCTTTCCTGGGGCCAACGTCCTGACTTTC
clone size: few
J gene: TRBJ2-6
D gene: -
V gene: TRBV11-2

CDR3 protein: CASSLAGGYGYTF
CDR3 DNA: TGTGCCAGCAGCTTAGCCGGGGGCTATGGCTACACCTTC
clone size: few
J gene: TRBJ1-2
D gene: -
V gene: TRBV7-9

CDR3 protein: CASSFVGDSYNEQFF
CDR3 DNA: TGTGCCAGCAGTTTCGTGGGAGATTCCTACAATGAGCAGTTCTTC
clone size: few
J gene: TRBJ2-1
D gene: -
V gene: TRBV28

CDR3 protein: CASSASGRVYEQYF
CDR3 DNA: TGTGCCAGCAGCGCTAGCGGGAGGGTTTACGAGCAGTACTTC
clone size: -
J gene: TRBJ2-7
D gene: TRBD2
V gene: TRBV9

CDR3 protein: CASSPLRREGPETQYF
CDR3 DNA: TGTGCCAGCAGTCCCCTAAGGCGGGAGGGCCCCGAGACCCAGTACTTC
clone size: -
J gene: TRBJ2-5
D gene: TRBD2
V gene: TRBV27

CDR3 protein: CASSSSTQGGRGYGYTF
CDR3 DNA: TGTGCCAGCAGTTCGAGCACTCAGGGGGGTAGGGGCTATGGCTACACCTTC
clone size: -
J gene: TRBJ1-2
D gene: TRBD1
V gene: TRBV27

CDR3 protein: CASSLLGGELFF
CDR3 DNA: TGTGCCAGCAGTTTATTGGGGGGGGAGCTGTTTTTT
clone size: -
J gene: TRBJ2-2
D gene: -
V gene: TRBV27

CDR3 protein: CASSFRQGSDQETQYF
CDR3 DNA: TGTGCCAGCAGTTTTCGGCAGGGCAGTGATCAAGAGACCCAGTACTTC
clone size: -
J gene: TRBJ2-5
D gene: -
V gene: TRBV27

CDR3 protein: CASSLVVGQTPIGYTF
CDR3 DNA: TGTGCCAGCAGCTTAGTGGTGGGACAGACTCCAATCGGCTACACCTTC
clone size: -
J gene: TRBJ1-2
D gene: TRBD1
V gene: TRBV7-8

CDR3 protein: CASSQLTSGAYEQYF
CDR3 DNA: TGTGCCAGCAGCCAACTGACTAGCGGAGCCTACGAGCAGTACTTC
clone size: medium-sized
J gene: TRBJ2-7
D gene: TRBD2
V gene: TRBV14

CDR3 protein: CASSLSVNEQYF
CDR3 DNA: TGTGCCAGCAGTCTTAGCGTCAACGAGCAGTACTTC
clone size: -
J gene: TRBJ2-7
D gene: -
V gene: TRBV28

CDR3 protein: CASSTASREQYF
CDR3 DNA: TGTGCCAGCAGTACCGCCAGTCGCGAGCAGTACTTC
clone size: -
J gene: TRBJ2-7
D gene: -
V gene: TRBV13

CDR3 protein: CSVYYRDRESNEQFF
CDR3 DNA: TGCAGCGTTTACTACCGGGACAGAGAGAGCAATGAGCAGTTCTTC
clone size: medium-sized
J gene: TRBJ2-1
D gene: TRBD1
V gene: TRBV29-1

CDR3 protein: CASHEGGETQYF
CDR3 DNA: TGTGCCAGCCACGAAGGGGGAGAGACCCAGTACTTC
clone size: few
J gene: TRBJ2-5
D gene: -
V gene: TRBV5-6

CDR3 protein: CASSTSGGYYNEQFF
CDR3 DNA: TGTGCCAGCAGTACTAGCGGGGGTTATTACAATGAGCAGTTCTTC
clone size: medium-sized
J gene: TRBJ2-1
D gene: TRBD2
V gene: TRBV6-5

CDR3 protein: CSVFTGDTEAFF
CDR3 DNA: TGCAGCGTTTTCACAGGGGACACTGAAGCTTTCTTT
clone size: medium-sized
J gene: TRBJ1-1
D gene: TRBD1
V gene: TRBV29-1

CDR3 protein: CASSLASRGWIYEQYF
CDR3 DNA: TGTGCCAGCAGCTTAGCCTCCAGGGGATGGATCTACGAGCAGTACTTC
clone size: -
J gene: TRBJ2-7
D gene: -
V gene: TRBV7-2

CDR3 protein: CASRSGTGSNQPQHF
CDR3 DNA: TGTGCCAGCAGATCCGGGACAGGGAGCAATCAGCCCCAGCATTTT
clone size: -
J gene: TRBJ1-5
D gene: TRBD1
V gene: TRBV28

CDR3 protein: CASSIWGDSHRDGGYTF
CDR3 DNA: TGTGCCAGCAGCATATGGGGGGACTCTCATCGAGATGGAGGGTACACCTTC
clone size: few
J gene: TRBJ1-2
D gene: -
V gene: TRBV28

CDR3 protein: CASGPDRGPGELFF
CDR3 DNA: TGTGCCAGCGGCCCCGATCGGGGGCCCGGGGAGCTGTTTTTT
clone size: -
J gene: TRBJ2-2
D gene: -
V gene: TRBV9

CDR3 protein: CASSLASGRNGYTQYF
CDR3 DNA: TGTGCCAGCAGCTTAGCCAGCGGGAGAAACGGATATACGCAGTATTTT
clone size: -
J gene: TRBJ2-3
D gene: TRBD2
V gene: TRBV7-9

CDR3 protein: CASSTSGQAEEQYF
CDR3 DNA: TGTGCCAGCAGTACCTCGGGACAGGCGGAGGAGCAGTACTTC
clone size: few
J gene: TRBJ2-7
D gene: TRBD1
V gene: TRBV28

CDR3 protein: CASKHQRTYEQYF
CDR3 DNA: TGTGCCAGCAAGCATCAGCGAACCTACGAGCAGTACTTC
clone size: -
J gene: TRBJ2-7
D gene: -
V gene: TRBV2

CDR3 protein: CASSTTGTGGYEQYF
CDR3 DNA: TGTGCCAGCAGCACAACCGGGACAGGGGGCTACGAGCAGTACTTC
clone size: -
J gene: TRBJ2-7
D gene: TRBD1
V gene: TRBV27

CDR3 protein: CASSGRTSGSPTDTQYF
CDR3 DNA: TGTGCCAGCAGCGGCAGGACTAGCGGGAGCCCCACAGATACGCAGTATTTT
clone size: few
J gene: TRBJ2-3
D gene: TRBD2
V gene: TRBV9

CDR3 protein: CASSLGTSGYEQYF
CDR3 DNA: TGTGCCAGCAGCTTAGGGACTAGCGGCTACGAGCAGTACTTC
clone size: medium-sized
J gene: TRBJ2-7
D gene: TRBD2
V gene: TRBV11-3

CDR3 protein: CASSFTTSGSEQFF
CDR3 DNA: TGTGCCAGCAGCTTTACCACTAGCGGGAGCGAGCAGTTCTTC
clone size: medium-sized
J gene: TRBJ2-1
D gene: TRBD2
V gene: TRBV7-9

CDR3 protein: CASSLSPRGGTDTQYF
CDR3 DNA: TGTGCCAGCAGTTTATCGCCCAGGGGGGGGACAGATACGCAGTATTTT
clone size: -
J gene: TRBJ2-3
D gene: -
V gene: TRBV27

CDR3 protein: CASSHGLTTYNEQFF
CDR3 DNA: TGTGCCAGCAGCCATGGACTTACTACCTACAATGAGCAGTTCTTC
clone size: medium-sized
J gene: TRBJ2-1
D gene: -
V gene: TRBV27

CDR3 protein: CASSLGGSGNTIYF
CDR3 DNA: TGTGCCAGCAGTTTAGGGGGGTCTGGAAACACCATATATTTT
clone size: few
J gene: TRBJ1-3
D gene: -
V gene: TRBV28

CDR3 protein: CASSLDLPYEQYF
CDR3 DNA: TGTGCCAGCAGCTTGGATTTGCCCTACGAGCAGTACTTC
clone size: -
J gene: TRBJ2-7
D gene: -
V gene: TRBV5-4

CDR3 protein: CASSSYEGALRGLYF
CDR3 DNA: TGTGCCAGCAGCTCCTATGAGGGGGCCCTACGAGGTCTGTACTTC
clone size: -
J gene: TRBJ2-7
D gene: TRBD1
V gene: TRBV7-2